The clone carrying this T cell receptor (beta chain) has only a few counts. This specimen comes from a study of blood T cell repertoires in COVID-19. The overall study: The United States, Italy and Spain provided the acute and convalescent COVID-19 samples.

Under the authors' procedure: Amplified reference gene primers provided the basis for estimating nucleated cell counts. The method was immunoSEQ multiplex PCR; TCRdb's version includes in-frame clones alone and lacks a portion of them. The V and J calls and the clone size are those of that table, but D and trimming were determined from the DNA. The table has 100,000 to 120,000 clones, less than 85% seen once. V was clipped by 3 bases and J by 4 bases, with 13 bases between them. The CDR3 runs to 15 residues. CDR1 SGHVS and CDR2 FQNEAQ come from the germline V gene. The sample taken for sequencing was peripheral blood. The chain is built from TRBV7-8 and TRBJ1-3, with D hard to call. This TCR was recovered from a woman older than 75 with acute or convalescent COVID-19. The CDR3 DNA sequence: TGTGCCAGCAGCTTTATTCCAGAAGCGGGAAACACCATATATTTT. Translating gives CASSFIPEAGNTIYF.